The 15 T cell receptor beta chains below all came from one sample that was sequenced in a study of radiotherapy plus CTLA-4 blockade in lung cancer. Some clones are missing from TCRdb's copy, which holds only in-frame ones; the method was immunoSEQ multiplex PCR. The repertoire has tens of thousands of clones, roughly 85% of them found once; the top ten carry 10%. Material: peripheral blood, obtained from a patient treated with radiotherapy plus ipilimumab. The receptors come from a human donor with non-small cell lung cancer who had a complete response to radiotherapy plus ipilimumab.

The chain employs TRBV7-2 and TRBJ1-2; TRBD1 might be the D (5 bases). V lost 2 bases and J 9 bases, leaving 19 bases between the germline ends. CDR1 and CDR2 from the germline V gene are SGHTA and FQGNSA. CDR3 length: 15 residues. CDR3 region: CASSLNLGLGSSYTF. CDR3 sequence (DNA): TGTGCCAGCAGCTTAAATCTGGGACTGGGGTCTAGCTACACCTTC.

The V gene is TRBV27, the J gene TRBJ1-4, with D maybe TRBD1 (5 bases). The germline V gene encodes CDR1 MNHEY and CDR2 SMNVEV (reference sequence). Trimming cost V 3 bases and J 7 bases, with 21 bases left between them. This CDR3 comprises 17 residues. The CDR3: CASSFRGFATDLEKLFF. The CDR3 coding sequence is TGTGCCAGCAGTTTCCGGGGGTTCGCCACCGATCTTGAAAAACTGTTTTTT.

This chain joins TRBV5-4 and TRBJ1-2; 8 bases line up with TRBD1. V lost 0 bases, J lost 4 bases, and 2 bases stayed unmatched. This CDR3 has 14 residues. Germline CDR1 SGHNT, CDR2 YYREEE (reference sequence). CDR3 sequence (DNA): TGTGCCAGCAGCTTGGGACAGGGGAGCTATGGCTACACCTTC. It specifies CASSLGQGSYGYTF.

The chain uses TRBV6-1 and TRBJ2-1; tentatively, D is TRBD2 (5 bases). CDR1 and CDR2 from the germline V gene are MNHNS and SASEGT. The V end lost 5 bases, the J end lost 5 bases, and 10 bases lay between the germline ends. This CDR3 region has 13 residues. The CDR3 sequence: CASSSRRDNEQFF. CDR3 in DNA: TGTGCCAGCAGTTCAAGGCGGGACAATGAGCAGTTCTTC.

The sample holds a few counts of this clone. Written as DNA, the CDR3 is TGTGCCAGCAGTCCCGGACGGAGCTACGAGCAGTACGTC. Amino acid sequence: CASSPGRSYEQYV. The rearrangement links TRBV6-5 to TRBJ2-7; D uncertain. This CDR3 contains 13 residues. V shed 5 bases and J shed 3 bases, with 11 bases lying between them. The germline CDR1 and CDR2 sequences are MNHEY and SVGAGI.

This clone was detected once. This chain links TRBV7-2 with TRBJ1-2; D is unclear. Germline CDR1 and CDR2: SGHTA and FQGNSA. CDR3 length: 17 residues. Trimming removed 1 base from V and 0 bases from J, with 15 bases in between. The CDR3 protein is CASSLVAGEAANYGYTF. The CDR3 DNA follows: TGTGCCAGCAGCTTAGTGGCTGGCGAGGCGGCTAACTATGGCTACACCTTC.

V is TRBV4-1 and J is TRBJ1-1; a weak D match, TRBD1 (6 bases). This CDR3 spans 14 amino acids. The germline V gene encodes CDR1 MGHRA and CDR2 YSYEKL. Trimming removed 6 bases from V and 4 bases from J, with 15 bases in between. CDR3 sequence: CASRGALRGTEAFF. The CDR3 DNA follows: TGCGCCAGCAGGGGGGCCCTAAGAGGCACTGAAGCTTTCTTT.

The chain couples TRBV5-4 to TRBJ1-2; 7 bases map to TRBD1. V gave up 0 bases and J gave up 8 bases; unmatched junction bases: 10. Germline values: CDR1 SGHNT, CDR2 YYREEE (reference sequence). The CDR3 consists of 15 residues. CDR3 in amino acids: CASSLADRDLWGYTF. DNA for the CDR3: TGTGCCAGCAGCTTGGCTGACAGGGACCTCTGGGGCTACACCTTC. Filled out from reference TRBV5-4 and TRBJ1-2, the complete variable domain reads ETGVTQSPTHLIKTRGQQVTLRCSSQSGHNTVSWYQQALGQGPQFIFQYYREEENGRGNFPPRFSGLQFPNYSSELNVNALELDDSALYLCASSLADRDLWGYTFGSGTRLTVV.

V gene TRBV6-5 combines with J gene TRBJ2-2; 10 nucleotides align to TRBD2. J was trimmed by 4 bases and V by 3 bases; bases with no gene match: 2. Looked up from germline, CDR1 is MNHEY and CDR2 is SVGAGI. The CDR3 runs 15 residues. Here the CDR3 DNA reads TGTGCCAGCAGTTATAGCGGGGGGATCACCGGGGAGCTGTTTTTT. This translates into CASSYSGGITGELFF.

V is TRBV27 and J is TRBJ1-2; D unclear. V was clipped by 4 bases and J by 8 bases, with 14 bases between them. The CDR3 runs 13 residues. Germline CDR1 and CDR2: MNHEY and SMNVEV (reference sequence). CDR3 residues: CASSWGVRKGYTF. The CDR3 DNA reads as TGTGCCAGCAGTTGGGGTGTACGTAAGGGCTACACCTTC.

The V call is TRBV28, the J call TRBJ2-3; D not certain. The CDR3 is 14 residues long. Trimming cost V 8 bases and J 0 bases, with 12 bases left between them. Germline CDR1 MDHEN, CDR2 SYDVKM. CDR3 in amino acids: CASVSTSSTDTQYF. The DNA for the CDR3 is TGTGCCAGCGTGAGCACGTCTAGCACAGATACGCAGTATTTT.

This clone was picked up a small number of times. The chain links TRBV9 to TRBJ2-5; D possibly corresponds to TRBD2 (5 bases). The CDR3 contains 14 residues. CDR1 and CDR2 (germline): SGDLS, YYNGEE. Trimming cost V 7 bases and J 5 bases, with 18 bases left between them. CDR3 sequence: CASGRSGIRETQYF. In DNA form, the CDR3 reads TGTGCCAGCGGTCGCAGCGGCATCCGGGAGACCCAGTACTTC.

The rearrangement joins TRBV5-1 to TRBJ1-6; perhaps TRBD1 as D (5 bases). This CDR3 comprises 15 residues. V was trimmed by 0 bases and J by 4 bases, leaving 8 bases between them. Germline values: CDR1 SGHRS, CDR2 YFSETQ. CDR3 in amino acids: CASSLEGPYNSPLHF. CDR3 coding DNA: TGCGCCAGCAGCTTGGAGGGGCCGTATAATTCACCCCTCCACTTT. Combining the CDR3 with reference TRBV5-1 and TRBJ1-6 gives the whole variable domain KAGVTQTPRYLIKTRGQQVTLSCSPISGHRSVSWYQQTPGQGLQFLFEYFSETQRNKGNFPGRFSGRQFSNSRSEMNVSTLELGDSALYLCASSLEGPYNSPLHFGNGTRLTVT.

The gene calls are TRBV27 and TRBJ2-3, with D perhaps given as TRBD1 or TRBD2 (5 bases each). Germline loops: CDR1 MNHEY, CDR2 SMNVEV (reference sequence). The germline V and J ends were trimmed by 5 bases and 2 bases, with 23 bases remaining between them. The CDR3 spans 18 residues. CDR3 bases: TGTGCCAGCAGTAGATCCCGGGACCCCTGGCCCACCACAGATACGCAGTATTTT. Protein: CASSRSRDPWPTTDTQYF.

The V call is TRBV10-3, the J call TRBJ2-2, with 7 nucleotides matching TRBD2. The CDR3 totals 17 residues. Germline trimming cut 6 bases from V and 6 bases from J; bases unmatched to any gene: 16. From germline, CDR1 is ENHRY and CDR2 SYGVKD. CDR3 sequence reads: CAIRPFGAGVRAGELFF. The DNA for the CDR3 is TGTGCCATCAGACCTTTTGGGGCGGGAGTACGCGCCGGGGAGCTGTTTTTT.